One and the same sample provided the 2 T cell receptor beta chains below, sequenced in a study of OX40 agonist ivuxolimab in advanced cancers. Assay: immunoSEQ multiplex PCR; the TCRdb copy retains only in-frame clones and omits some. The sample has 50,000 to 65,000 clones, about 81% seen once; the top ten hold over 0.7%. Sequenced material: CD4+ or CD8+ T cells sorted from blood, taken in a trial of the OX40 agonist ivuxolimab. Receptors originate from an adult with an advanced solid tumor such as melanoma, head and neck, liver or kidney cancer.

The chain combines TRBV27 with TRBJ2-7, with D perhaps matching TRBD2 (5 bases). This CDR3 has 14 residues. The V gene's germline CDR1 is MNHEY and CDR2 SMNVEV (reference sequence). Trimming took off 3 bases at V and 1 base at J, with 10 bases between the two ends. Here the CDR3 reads CASSFGRRSYEQYF. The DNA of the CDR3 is TGTGCCAGCAGTTTTGGGAGAAGGTCCTACGAGCAGTACTTC.

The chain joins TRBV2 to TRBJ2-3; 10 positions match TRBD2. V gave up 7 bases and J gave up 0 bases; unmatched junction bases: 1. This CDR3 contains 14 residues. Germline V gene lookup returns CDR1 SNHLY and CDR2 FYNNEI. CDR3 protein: CASKRGGSTDTQYF. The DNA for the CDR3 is TGTGCCAGCAAGCGGGGGGGTAGCACAGATACGCAGTATTTT.